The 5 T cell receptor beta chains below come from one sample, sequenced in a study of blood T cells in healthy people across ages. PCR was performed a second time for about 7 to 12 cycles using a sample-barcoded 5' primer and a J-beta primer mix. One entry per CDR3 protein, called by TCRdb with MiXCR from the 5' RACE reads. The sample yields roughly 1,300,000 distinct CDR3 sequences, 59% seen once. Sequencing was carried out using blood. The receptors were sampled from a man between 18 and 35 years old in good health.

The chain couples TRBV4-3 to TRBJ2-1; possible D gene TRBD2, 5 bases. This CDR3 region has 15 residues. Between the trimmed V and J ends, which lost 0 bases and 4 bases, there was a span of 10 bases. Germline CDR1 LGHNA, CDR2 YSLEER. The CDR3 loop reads CASSQDAPGYNEQFF. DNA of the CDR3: TGCGCCAGCAGCCAAGATGCCCCGGGGTACAATGAGCAGTTCTTC.

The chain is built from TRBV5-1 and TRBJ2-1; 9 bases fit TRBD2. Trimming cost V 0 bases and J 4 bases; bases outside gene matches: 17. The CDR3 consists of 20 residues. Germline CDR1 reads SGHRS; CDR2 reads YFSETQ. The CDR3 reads CASSLATRGGRLELYNEQFF. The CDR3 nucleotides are TGCGCCAGCAGCTTGGCCACGCGGGGGGGCCGACTAGAACTTTACAATGAGCAGTTCTTC.

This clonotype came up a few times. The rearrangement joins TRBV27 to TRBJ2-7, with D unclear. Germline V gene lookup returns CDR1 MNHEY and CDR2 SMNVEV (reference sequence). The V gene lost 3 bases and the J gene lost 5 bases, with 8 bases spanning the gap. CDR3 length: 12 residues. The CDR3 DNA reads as TGTGCCAGCAGTTTCCCCGGCCACGAGCAGTACTTC. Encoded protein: CASSFPGHEQYF.

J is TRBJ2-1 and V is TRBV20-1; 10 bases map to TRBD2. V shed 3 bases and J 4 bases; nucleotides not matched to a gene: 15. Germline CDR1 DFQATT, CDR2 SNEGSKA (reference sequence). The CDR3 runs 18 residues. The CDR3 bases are TGCAGTGCTAGGCATCCGAGTGCTAGCGGGGGCCAATACAATGAGCAGTTCTTC. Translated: CSARHPSASGGQYNEQFF.

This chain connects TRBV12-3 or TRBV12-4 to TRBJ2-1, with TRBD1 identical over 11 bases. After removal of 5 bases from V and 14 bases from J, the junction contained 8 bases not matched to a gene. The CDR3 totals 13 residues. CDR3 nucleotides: TGTGCCAGCAGTCCCGTGGGGACAGGGGGAGAGTTCTTC. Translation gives CASSPVGTGGEFF.